The clone carrying this T cell receptor beta chain was observed many times. What it binds is not known. Exclusion criteria comprised uncontrolled infection, other autoimmune disease, pregnancy or lactation. The data were taken from a study of T cells in Graves' hyperthyroidism and ophthalmopathy. Findings and caveats of the study: In the blood, most expanded thyroid clonotypes above 0.001 appeared as well.

The CDR3 extends over 15 amino acids. In germline, CDR1 is KGHDR, CDR2 SFDVKD. The V gene lost 3 bases and the J gene lost 7 bases, with 17 bases spanning the gap. Authors of the study amplified TCR beta CDR3 regions from RNA transcripts. The study used the HTBI primer set for a first-round RT-PCR of the TCR CDR3. A single record per CDR3 protein comes from TCRdb applying MiXCR to the multiplex PCR reads. The sample has around 520,000 distinct CDR3 sequences, about an eighth seen once; the top ten hold around a sixth. Material: blood. This TCR derives from a woman between 18 and 29 years old with Graves' hyperthyroidism. V usage is TRBV24-1 and J usage is TRBJ1-2; possibly TRBD1 for D (5 bases). The CDR3 loop is CATSDPQYGGRGYTF. CDR3 in DNA: TGTGCCACCAGTGATCCTCAATACGGGGGACGTGGCTACACCTTC.